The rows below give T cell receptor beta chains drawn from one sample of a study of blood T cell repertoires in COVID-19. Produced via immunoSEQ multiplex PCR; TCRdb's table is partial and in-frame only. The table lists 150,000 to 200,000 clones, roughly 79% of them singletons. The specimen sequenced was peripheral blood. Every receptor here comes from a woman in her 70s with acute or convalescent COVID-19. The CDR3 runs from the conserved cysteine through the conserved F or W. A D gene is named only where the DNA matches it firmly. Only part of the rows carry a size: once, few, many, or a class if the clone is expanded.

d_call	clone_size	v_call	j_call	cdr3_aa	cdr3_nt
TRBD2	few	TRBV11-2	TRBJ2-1	CASSLDYTSGYTEQFF	TGTGCCAGCAGCTTAGACTATACTAGCGGTTATACTGAGCAGTTCTTC
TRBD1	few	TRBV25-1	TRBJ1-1	CASRPQQGYTEAFF	TGTGCCAGCCGACCCCAACAGGGGTACACTGAAGCTTTCTTT
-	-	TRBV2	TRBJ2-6	CASTGSGANVLTF	TGTGCCAGCACGGGCTCTGGGGCCAACGTCCTGACTTTC
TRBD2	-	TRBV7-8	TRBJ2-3	CASSLAGLGSTDTQYF	TGTGCCAGCAGCTTAGCGGGACTAGGGAGCACAGATACGCAGTATTTT
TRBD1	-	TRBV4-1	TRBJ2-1	CASSLRTGAPNEQFF	TGCGCCAGCAGCCTTCGGACAGGGGCCCCGAATGAGCAGTTCTTC
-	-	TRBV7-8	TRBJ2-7	CASSFSVEQYF	TGTGCCAGCAGCTTTTCCGTCGAGCAGTACTTC
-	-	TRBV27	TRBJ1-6	CASTETGTLYNSPLHF	TGTGCCAGCACCGAGACCGGGACACTGTATAATTCACCCCTCCACTTT
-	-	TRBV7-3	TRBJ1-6	CASSLNTVSPLHF	TGTGCCAGCAGCTTAAATACTGTTTCACCCCTCCACTTT
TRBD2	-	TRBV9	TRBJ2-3	CASSVGLAGDYTQYF	TGTGCCAGCAGCGTAGGACTAGCGGGAGACTATACGCAGTATTTT
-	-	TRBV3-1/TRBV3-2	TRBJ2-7	CASSLKGGQGKQYF	TGTGCCAGCAGCCTAAAGGGGGGGCAGGGAAAACAGTACTTC
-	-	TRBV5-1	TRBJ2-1	CASSLTRGSYNEQFF	TGCGCCAGCAGCTTGACCAGGGGTTCCTACAATGAGCAGTTCTTC
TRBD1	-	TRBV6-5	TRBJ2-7	CASRLTGPEQYF	TGTGCCAGCAGATTGACAGGGCCTGAACAGTACTTC
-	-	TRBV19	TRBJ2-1	CASTSALSYNEQFF	TGTGCCAGTACTAGTGCTTTGTCCTACAATGAGCAGTTCTTC
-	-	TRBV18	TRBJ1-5	CASSPEGRGNQPQHF	TGTGCCAGCTCACCGGAGGGTAGAGGCAATCAGCCCCAGCATTTT
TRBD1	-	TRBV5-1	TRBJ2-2	CASSRTGVLGTGELFF	TGCGCCAGCAGCAGGACAGGGGTACTTGGCACCGGGGAGCTGTTTTTT
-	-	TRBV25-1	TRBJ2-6	CASSEGAGAGANVLTF	TGTGCCAGCAGTGAGGGGGCGGGTGCTGGGGCCAACGTCCTGACTTTC
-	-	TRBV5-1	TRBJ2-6	CASSSGFSRTAGANVLTF	TGCGCCAGCAGCTCGGGGTTTTCGCGGACAGCTGGGGCCAACGTCCTGACTTTC
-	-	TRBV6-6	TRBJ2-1	CASSYAGDYNEQFF	TGTGCCAGCAGTTACGCAGGGGACTACAATGAGCAGTTCTTC
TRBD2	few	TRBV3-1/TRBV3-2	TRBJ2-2	CASSRKNMGLAWTGELFF	TGTGCCAGCAGCCGCAAGAACATGGGACTAGCGTGGACCGGGGAGCTGTTTTTT
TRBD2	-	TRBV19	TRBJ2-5	CASSMRRKAGVAETQYF	TGTGCCAGTAGTATGCGGCGGAAAGCGGGAGTTGCGGAGACCCAGTACTTC
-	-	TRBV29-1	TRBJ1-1	CSGSRGMNTEAFF	TGCAGCGGCAGTCGGGGGATGAACACTGAAGCTTTCTTT
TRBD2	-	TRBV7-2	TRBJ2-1	CASQRLAGTPWQLF	TGTGCCAGCCAAAGACTAGCGGGTACCCCGTGGCAGCTCTTC
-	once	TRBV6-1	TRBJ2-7	CASSEAVFRSYEQYF	TGTGCCAGCAGTGAAGCTGTTTTTAGGAGTTACGAGCAGTACTTC
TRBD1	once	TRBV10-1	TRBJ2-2	CASSVTGGDAGELFF	TGCGCCAGCAGTGTGACAGGGGGCGACGCCGGGGAGCTGTTTTTT
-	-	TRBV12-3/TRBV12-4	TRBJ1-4	CASSRQRNEKLFF	TGTGCCAGCAGTAGACAGAGAAATGAAAAACTGTTTTTT
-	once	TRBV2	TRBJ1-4	CASSPSAQGTNEKLFF	TGTGCCAGCAGTCCCTCAGCACAGGGAACTAATGAAAAACTGTTTTTT
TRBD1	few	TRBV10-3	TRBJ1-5	CAISERTGGGQPQHF	TGTGCCATCAGTGAGCGGACAGGGGGCGGTCAGCCCCAGCATTTT
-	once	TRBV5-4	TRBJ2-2	CASSLKSGSNTGELFF	TGTGCCAGCAGCTTAAAAAGCGGGTCGAACACCGGGGAGCTGTTTTTT
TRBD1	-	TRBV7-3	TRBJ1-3	CASSLSGGNGNTIYF	TGTGCCAGCAGCTTATCAGGGGGCAATGGAAACACCATATATTTT
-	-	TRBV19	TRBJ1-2	CASSTRQANYGYTF	TGTGCCAGTAGTACAAGACAGGCGAACTATGGCTACACCTTC
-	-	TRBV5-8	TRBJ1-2	CASSLQENYGYTF	TGTGCCAGCAGCCTACAGGAAAACTATGGCTACACCTTC
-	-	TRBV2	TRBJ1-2	CASSEALVAGEGYTF	TGTGCCAGCAGTGAAGCGCTTGTGGCAGGGGAAGGCTACACCTTC
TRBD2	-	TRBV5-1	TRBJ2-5	CASSYIAGVETQYF	TGCGCCAGCAGCTATATAGCGGGAGTGGAGACCCAGTACTTC
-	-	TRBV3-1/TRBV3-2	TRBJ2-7	CASSRQSSYEQYF	TGTGCCAGCAGCCGACAAAGCTCCTACGAGCAGTACTTC
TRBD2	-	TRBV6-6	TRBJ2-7	CASSYGLAGSYEQYF	TGTGCCAGCAGTTATGGGCTAGCGGGTTCCTACGAGCAGTACTTC
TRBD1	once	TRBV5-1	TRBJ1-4	CASSLATGAEKLFF	TGCGCCAGCAGCTTGGCGACAGGGGCTGAAAAACTGTTTTTT
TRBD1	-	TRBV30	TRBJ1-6	CAWGGQGLTSPLHF	TGTGCCTGGGGTGGACAGGGGCTTACATCACCCCTCCACTTT
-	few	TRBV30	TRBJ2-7	CASGEGGTSSYEQYF	TGTGCCTCGGGTGAGGGCGGTACAAGCTCCTACGAGCAGTACTTC
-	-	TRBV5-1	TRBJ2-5	CASTRASSGETQYF	TGCGCCAGCACGCGGGCCTCTTCCGGAGAGACCCAGTACTTC
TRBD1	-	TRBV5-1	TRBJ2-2	CASSSLTGGSGELFF	TGCGCCAGCAGCTCACTGACAGGGGGCTCCGGGGAGCTGTTTTTT